The next 15 T cell receptor beta chains were all read from a single sample in a study of blood T cell repertoires in COVID-19. Sequencing was performed with immunoSEQ multiplex PCR; in TCRdb, only in-frame clones are kept and a portion is missing. The data contain over 150,000 clones, around 84% of them singletons. Sequencing was performed on peripheral blood. The receptors derive from a man aged 45 to 65 with active or convalescent COVID-19.

This clone was observed a handful of times. J is TRBJ2-2 and V is TRBV6-2 or TRBV6-3; 7 nucleotides line up with TRBD2. Losses at the gene ends were 3 bases for V and 0 bases for J; bases not matched to a gene: 10. The CDR3 contains 18 residues. From germline, CDR1 is MNHEY and CDR2 SVGEGT. The CDR3 bases are TGTGCCAGCAGTTATGTCGCGGGAGCGATCGCGAACACCGGGGAGCTGTTTTTT. As protein: CASSYVAGAIANTGELFF.

The chain joins TRBV19 to TRBJ2-1; TRBD2 agrees at 15 bases. Germline V gives CDR1 LNHDA, CDR2 SQIVND (reference sequence). Unmatched junction bases numbered 11, after V lost 6 bases and J lost 2 bases. This CDR3 has 19 amino acids. The DNA for the CDR3 is TGTGCCAGTAGCATCAGGACTAGCGGGGGGGCGTTCCCCTACAATGAGCAGTTCTTC. Its protein product is CASSIRTSGGAFPYNEQFF.

CDR3 coding DNA: TGTGCCAGCAGTGAGGTGCCAGGTGGTGCGACTGAAGCTTTCTTT. It translates to CASSEVPGGATEAFF. This chain joins TRBV6-1 and TRBJ1-1; unclear D gene. The CDR3 covers 15 residues. The V end lost 3 bases, the J end lost 5 bases, and 16 bases lay between the germline ends. Germline V gives CDR1 MNHNS, CDR2 SASEGT.

The J gene is TRBJ2-3, the V gene TRBV9; D ambiguous. V was cut by 0 bases and J by 8 bases, with 10 bases left in between. The CDR3 spans 13 residues. Germline loops: CDR1 SGDLS, CDR2 YYNGEE. In DNA, the CDR3 is TGTGCCAGCAGCGTAGGTTCAAGCGTTACGCAGTATTTT. It translates to CASSVGSSVTQYF.

The genes are TRBV7-9 and TRBJ1-2, with a possible D match to TRBD1 (6 bases). The length of the CDR3 is 13 residues. Per germline, CDR1 SEHNR and CDR2 FQNEAQ (reference sequence). The V end was cut by 5 bases, the J end by 4 bases, with 11 bases between. CDR3 amino acids: CASSPRTVYGYTF. The CDR3 region has the DNA TGTGCCAGCAGCCCCCGGACAGTCTATGGCTACACCTTC.

This chain joins TRBV7-8 and TRBJ1-2; 9 positions agree with TRBD1. Germline V gene data show CDR1 as SGHVS and CDR2 as FQNEAQ. The CDR3 has 13 residues. After removal of 1 base from V and 7 bases from J, the junction contained 1 base not matched to a gene. CDR3 region: CASSLGTGVGYTF. The CDR3 DNA reads as TGTGCCAGCAGCTTAGGGACAGGGGTTGGCTACACCTTC.

The CDR3 reads CASSFEGGRYNEQFF. The CDR3 DNA reads as TGTGCCAGCAGTTTTGAGGGAGGGAGGTACAATGAGCAGTTCTTC. The rearrangement uses TRBV28 and TRBJ2-1; TRBD2 matches 7 bases. CDR3 size: 15 residues. Germline lookup yields CDR1 MDHEN and CDR2 SYDVKM. The V gene end was trimmed by 3 bases and the J gene end by 4 bases; junction bases not matched to a gene: 6.

The V call is TRBV28, the J call TRBJ2-3; D possibly corresponds to TRBD1 (5 bases). V was trimmed by 5 bases and J by 6 bases, leaving 12 bases between them. In germline, CDR1 is MDHEN, CDR2 SYDVKM. CDR3 length: 13 residues. CDR3 loop: CASSRQQVDTQYF. The CDR3 DNA reads as TGTGCCAGCAGTCGGCAACAGGTGGATACGCAGTATTTT.

J is TRBJ2-3 and V is TRBV7-8, with D tentatively TRBD2 (6 bases). V lost 0 bases to trimming and J lost 0 bases, with 16 bases between them. Germline V gene lookup returns CDR1 SGHVS and CDR2 FQNEAQ. The CDR3 loop spans 18 amino acids. The CDR3 DNA is TGTGCCAGCAGCTTAGCGCGGGAACAGCAGTCTAGCACAGATACGCAGTATTTT. This gives the protein CASSLAREQQSSTDTQYF.

The chain uses TRBV3-1 (or the pseudogene TRBV3-2) and TRBJ1-4; 7 bases align to TRBD1. Germline CDR1 LGHDT, CDR2 YNNKEL (reference sequence). The CDR3 has 14 residues. Trimming at V came to 8 bases and at J to 4 bases, leaving 7 bases not matched to a gene. In DNA form, the CDR3 reads TGTGCCAGCGGTCACCGGGACAGTAATGAAAAACTGTTTTTT. Translation gives CASGHRDSNEKLFF.

This chain's CDR3 is CASSEGGYGNQPQHF. The CDR3 region has the DNA TGTGCCAGCAGTGAAGGCGGGTATGGCAATCAGCCCCAGCATTTT. The chain joins TRBV6-1 to TRBJ1-5; D is ambiguous. The CDR3 has 15 amino acids. With 1 base removed from V and 2 bases from J, the gap between germline ends came to 9 bases. Germline CDR1 reads MNHNS; CDR2 reads SASEGT.

V usage is TRBV6-5 and J usage is TRBJ2-5, with 8 bases identical to TRBD1. In germline, CDR1 is MNHEY, CDR2 SVGAGI. V was pared by 5 bases and J by 5 bases, with 7 bases of the junction left unmatched. The CDR3 sequence is 14 residues long. The CDR3 region has the DNA TGTGCCAGCAGTAGTCAGGGGGCGCGTGAGACCCAGTACTTC. Translating it yields CASSSQGARETQYF.

This clone appeared once. The chain links TRBV24-1 to TRBJ2-3; 13 nucleotides match TRBD2. V lost 5 bases and J lost 5; bases outside the gene matches: 3. The CDR3 has 15 residues. CDR1 and CDR2 from the germline V gene are KGHDR and SFDVKD. This CDR3 is CATSGTSGGEDTQYF. CDR3 bases: TGTGCCACCAGTGGTACTAGCGGGGGGGAAGATACGCAGTATTTT.

The sample holds one count of this clone. This rearrangement joins TRBV7-2 to TRBJ2-5, with TRBD2 identical over 9 bases. The CDR3 is 17 residues long. J gave up 4 bases and V 4 bases, and 13 bases lay outside the gene matches. The germline gives CDR1 SGHTA, CDR2 FQGNSA. CDR3 amino acids: CASSSPYAGGRGETQYF. The CDR3 DNA is TGTGCCAGCAGCTCGCCCTATGCGGGGGGGCGGGGAGAGACCCAGTACTTC. Combining the CDR3 with reference TRBV7-2 and TRBJ2-5 gives the whole variable domain GAGVSQSPSNKVTEKGKDVELRCDPISGHTALYWYRQSLGQGLEFLIYFQGNSAPDKSGLPSDRFSAERTGGSVSTLTIQRTQQEDSAVYLCASSSPYAGGRGETQYFGPGTRLLVL.

This clone was detected once. This rearrangement joins TRBV3-1 (or the pseudogene TRBV3-2) to TRBJ1-3, with 7 bases matching TRBD1. CDR1 is LGHDT and CDR2 is YNNKEL in the germline V gene (reference sequence). The CDR3 extends over 14 amino acids. V trimming: 4 bases; J trimming: 2 bases; junction bases outside the gene matches: 2. The chain's CDR3 is CASSRGTAGNTIYF. In nucleotides, the CDR3 is TGTGCCAGCAGCCGAGGGACAGCTGGAAACACCATATATTTT.